This TCR beta chain came from a study of blood T cell repertoires in COVID-19. Overall study: Collection of acute and convalescent COVID-19 samples took place in the United States, Italy and Spain. PBMCs, B-cell-depleted T cells, or T cells provided the cDNA or gDNA that made up the material.

This clone appeared a single time. Authors' analysis steps: Reference gene primer amplification gave nucleated cell count estimates. Measured with immunoSEQ multiplex PCR; TCRdb has only the in-frame clones, and not every one. That table supplies the V and J calls and clone size; D and trimming were determined from the DNA. This table has roughly 250,000 clones, roughly four fifths appearing once. This sequence originates from a man aged 45 to 65 with active or convalescent COVID-19. Sequencing input: peripheral blood.

Written as DNA, the CDR3 is TGCGCCAGCAGCCAAGAACCTTGGACTAGCCTCTCCTACAATGAGCAGTTCTTC. Translating gives CASSQEPWTSLSYNEQFF. The V call is TRBV4-1, the J call TRBJ2-1; 8 bases match TRBD2. The V gene's germline CDR1 is MGHRA and CDR2 YSYEKL. This CDR3 spans 18 amino acids. The V and J ends lost 0 bases and 0 bases, in that order; junction bases with no gene match: 7.